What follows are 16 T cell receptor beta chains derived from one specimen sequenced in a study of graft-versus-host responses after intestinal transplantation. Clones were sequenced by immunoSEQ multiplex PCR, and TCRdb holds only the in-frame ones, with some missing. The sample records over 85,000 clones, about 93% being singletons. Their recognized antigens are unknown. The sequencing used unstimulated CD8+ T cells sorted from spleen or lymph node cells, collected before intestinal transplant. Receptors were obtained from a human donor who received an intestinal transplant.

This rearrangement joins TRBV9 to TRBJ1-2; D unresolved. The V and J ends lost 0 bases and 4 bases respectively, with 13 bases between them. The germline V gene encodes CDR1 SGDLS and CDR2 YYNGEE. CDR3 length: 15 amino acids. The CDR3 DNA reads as TGTGCCAGCAGCGTAGAGGAAGTCACGGGCTATGGCTACACCTTC. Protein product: CASSVEEVTGYGYTF.

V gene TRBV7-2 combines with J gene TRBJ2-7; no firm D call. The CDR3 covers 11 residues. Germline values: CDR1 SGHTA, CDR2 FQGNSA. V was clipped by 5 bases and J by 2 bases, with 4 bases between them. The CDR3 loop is CASSVTYEQYF. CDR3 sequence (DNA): TGTGCCAGCAGCGTTACCTACGAGCAGTACTTC.

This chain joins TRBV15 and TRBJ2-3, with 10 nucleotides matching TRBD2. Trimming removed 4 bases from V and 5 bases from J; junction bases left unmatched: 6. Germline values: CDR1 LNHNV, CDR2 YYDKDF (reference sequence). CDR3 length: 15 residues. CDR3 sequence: CATSIGLAGEDTQYF. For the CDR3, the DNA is TGTGCCACCAGCATCGGGCTAGCGGGAGAAGATACGCAGTATTTT.

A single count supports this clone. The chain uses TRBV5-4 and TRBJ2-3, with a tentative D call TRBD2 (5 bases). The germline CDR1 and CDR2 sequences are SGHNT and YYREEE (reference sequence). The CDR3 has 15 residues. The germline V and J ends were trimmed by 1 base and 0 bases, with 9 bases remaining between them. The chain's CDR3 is CASSLFRGSTDTQYF. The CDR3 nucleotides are TGTGCCAGCAGCTTGTTTCGCGGGAGCACAGATACGCAGTATTTT. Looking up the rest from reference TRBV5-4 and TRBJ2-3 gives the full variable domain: ETGVTQSPTHLIKTRGQQVTLRCSSQSGHNTVSWYQQALGQGPQFIFQYYREEENGRGNFPPRFSGLQFPNYSSELNVNALELDDSALYLCASSLFRGSTDTQYFGPGTRLTVL.

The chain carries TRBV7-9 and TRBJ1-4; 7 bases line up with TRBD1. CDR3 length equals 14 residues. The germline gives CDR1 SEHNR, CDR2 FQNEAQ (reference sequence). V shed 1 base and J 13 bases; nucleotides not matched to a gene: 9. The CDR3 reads CASSLVQGDSRLFF. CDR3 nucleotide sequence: TGTGCCAGCAGCTTAGTTCAGGGGGACAGTCGACTGTTTTTT.

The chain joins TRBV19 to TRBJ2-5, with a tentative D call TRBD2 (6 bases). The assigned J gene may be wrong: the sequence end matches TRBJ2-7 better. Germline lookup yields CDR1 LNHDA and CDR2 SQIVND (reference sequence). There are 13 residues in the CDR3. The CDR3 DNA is TGTGCCAGTAGTTACGGGGGTTCCTACGAGCAGTACTTC. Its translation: CASSYGGSYEQYF.

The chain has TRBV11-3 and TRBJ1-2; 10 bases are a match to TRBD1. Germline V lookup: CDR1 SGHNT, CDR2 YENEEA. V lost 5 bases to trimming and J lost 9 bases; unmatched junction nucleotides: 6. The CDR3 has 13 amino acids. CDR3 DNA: TGTGCCAGCAGCCCCCAGGGACAGGGGAGCTACACCTTC. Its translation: CASSPQGQGSYTF. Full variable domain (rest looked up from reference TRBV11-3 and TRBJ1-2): EAGVVQSPRYKIIEKKQPVAFWCNPISGHNTLYWYLQNLGQGPELLIRYENEEAVDDSQLPKDRFSAERLKGVDSTLKIQPAELGDSAVYLCASSPQGQGSYTFGSGTRLTVV.

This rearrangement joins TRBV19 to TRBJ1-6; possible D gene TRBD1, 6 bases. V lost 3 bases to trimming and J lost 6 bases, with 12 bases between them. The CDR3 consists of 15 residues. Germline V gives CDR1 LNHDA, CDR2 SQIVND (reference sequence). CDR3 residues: CASSILRDINSPLHF. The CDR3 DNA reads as TGTGCCAGTAGTATCCTCCGGGACATTAATTCACCCCTCCACTTT.

CDR3 region: CASSQLRTSYEQYF. Here the CDR3 DNA reads TGCGCCAGCAGCCAACTGCGGACTAGCTACGAGCAGTACTTC. The rearrangement joins TRBV4-1 to TRBJ2-7, with TRBD2 matching over 7 bases. The germline CDR1 and CDR2 sequences are MGHRA and YSYEKL. The length of the CDR3 is 14 residues. Unmatched junction bases numbered 4, after V lost 2 bases and J lost 3 bases.

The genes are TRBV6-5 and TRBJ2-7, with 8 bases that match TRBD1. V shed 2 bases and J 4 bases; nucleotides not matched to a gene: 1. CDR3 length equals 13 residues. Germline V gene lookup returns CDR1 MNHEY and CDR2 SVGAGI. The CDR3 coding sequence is TGTGCCAGCAGTTACGGGACAGGTTACGAGCAGTACTTC. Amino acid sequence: CASSYGTGYEQYF.

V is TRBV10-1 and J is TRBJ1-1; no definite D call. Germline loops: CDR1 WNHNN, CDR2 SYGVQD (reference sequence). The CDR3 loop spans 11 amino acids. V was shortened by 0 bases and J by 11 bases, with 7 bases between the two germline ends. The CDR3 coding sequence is TGCGCCAGCAGTGAGTCGACGGGGGCTTTCTTT. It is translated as CASSESTGAFF.

DNA of the CDR3: TGTGCCAGCAGTGAAACCGGGGTAGATACGCAGTATTTT. This encodes CASSETGVDTQYF. V usage is TRBV2 and J usage is TRBJ2-3; possibly TRBD2 for D (5 bases). The CDR3 contains 13 residues. From germline, CDR1 is SNHLY and CDR2 FYNNEI. The V end was cut by 2 bases, the J end by 5 bases, with 8 bases between.

This CDR3 reads CASSYTTGPTYEQYF. The CDR3 DNA reads TGTGCCAGTAGTTATACGACAGGGCCAACCTACGAGCAGTACTTC. This chain joins TRBV19 and TRBJ2-7; TRBD1 aligns across 7 bases. Trimming cost V 5 bases and J 2 bases; bases outside gene matches: 9. This CDR3 is 15 amino acids long. Germline V lookup: CDR1 LNHDA, CDR2 SQIVND (reference sequence). The full variable domain, completed using reference TRBV19 and TRBJ2-7, is DGGITQSPKYLFRKEGQNVTLSCEQNLNHDAMYWYRQDPGQGLRLIYYSQIVNDFQKGDIAEGYSVSREKKESFPLTVTSAQKNPTAFYLCASSYTTGPTYEQYFGPGTRLTVT.

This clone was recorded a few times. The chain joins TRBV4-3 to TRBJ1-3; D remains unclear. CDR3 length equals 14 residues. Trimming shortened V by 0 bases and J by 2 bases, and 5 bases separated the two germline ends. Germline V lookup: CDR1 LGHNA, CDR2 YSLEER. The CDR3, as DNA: TGCGCCAGCAGCCAAGAGTGGCCTGGAAACACCATATATTTT. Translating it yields CASSQEWPGNTIYF.

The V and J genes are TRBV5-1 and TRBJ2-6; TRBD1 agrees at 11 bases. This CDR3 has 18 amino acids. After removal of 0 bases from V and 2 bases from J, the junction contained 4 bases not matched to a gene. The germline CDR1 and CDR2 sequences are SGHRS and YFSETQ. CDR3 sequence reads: CASSLDPGQGAGANVLTF. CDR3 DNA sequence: TGCGCCAGCAGCTTGGACCCGGGACAGGGGGCTGGGGCCAACGTCCTGACTTTC.

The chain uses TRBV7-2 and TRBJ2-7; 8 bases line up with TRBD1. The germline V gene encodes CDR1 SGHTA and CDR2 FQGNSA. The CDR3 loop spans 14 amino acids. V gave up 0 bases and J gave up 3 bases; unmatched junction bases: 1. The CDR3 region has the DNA TGTGCCAGCAGCTTAGCCACAGGGGGCTACGAGCAGTACTTC. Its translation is CASSLATGGYEQYF.